These T cell receptor beta chains were read from a single sample in a study of blood T cell repertoires in COVID-19. Profiling relied on immunoSEQ multiplex PCR, and the TCRdb table lists in-frame clones only, not all of them. The sample has roughly 100,000 clones, around 85% seen once. The sample was peripheral blood. All receptors come from a man in his 70s with active or convalescent COVID-19. Each CDR3 is given with its conserved first and last residue. D genes are given only for firm matches. The size field is filled for only some rows; it gives once, few, many or a size class.

TRBJ2-7 - TRBV28 TRBD2 TGTGCCAGCAGTTCGCCCCGAGCGGGAGGCTCGTACGAGCAGTACTTC CASSSPRAGGSYEQYF
TRBJ1-1 - TRBV11-3 - TGTGCCAGCAGCTTACAGGAGAACACTGAAGCTTTCTTT CASSLQENTEAFF
TRBJ2-1 - TRBV18 - TGTGCCAGCTCACCTGAGGTGGGCTCCTACAATGAGCAGTTCTTC CASSPEVGSYNEQFF
TRBJ1-1 few TRBV5-6 - TGTGCCAGCAGCCGTTATACCGGGACTGATTACTACACTGAAGCTTTCTTT CASSRYTGTDYYTEAFF
TRBJ1-2 once TRBV18 - TGTGCCAGCTCACCCGAGGTTGAGGATGGCTACACCTTC CASSPEVEDGYTF
TRBJ1-1 - TRBV30 - TGTGCCTGGAGTCCGCAGAACCAAGCTTTCTTT CAWSPQNQAFF
TRBJ1-6 - TRBV5-1 - TGCGCCAGCAGCTTGGCGACAGGAAATAATTCACCCCTCCACTTT CASSLATGNNSPLHF
TRBJ2-7 - TRBV19 TRBD2 TGTGCCAGTAGTATAGCTGCTAGCGGGGGCTACGAGCAGTACTTC CASSIAASGGYEQYF
TRBJ2-7 - TRBV25-1 TRBD1 TGTGCCAGCAGTGATGGGACAGGGGTCAGTTACGAGCAGTACTTC CASSDGTGVSYEQYF
TRBJ1-1 - TRBV5-4 - TGTGCCAGCAGCTTGGAAGGGGGGGTGAACACTGAAGCTTTCTTT CASSLEGGVNTEAFF
TRBJ2-1 few TRBV12-3/TRBV12-4 - TGTGCCAGCAGTTTAGGTTATAGAAATGAGCAGTTCTTC CASSLGYRNEQFF
TRBJ2-5 - TRBV11-2 TRBD1 TGTGCCAGCAGCACTGGGACAGGGTACCAAGAGACCCAGTACTTC CASSTGTGYQETQYF
TRBJ2-1 few TRBV5-1 TRBD1 TGCGCCAGCAGTTCCGGGACAGCGAACAATGAGCAGTTCTTC CASSSGTANNEQFF
TRBJ1-1 - TRBV2 TRBD1 TGTGCCAGCATTCCGACAGGGAAGGGCACTGAAGCTTTCTTT CASIPTGKGTEAFF
TRBJ2-5 few TRBV12-5 - TGTGCTAGTGGTTTGGGGAATGGGAGCCCGGAGGAGACCCAGTACTTC CASGLGNGSPEETQYF
TRBJ1-5 few TRBV3-1/TRBV3-2 - TGTGCCAGCAGCCAAGGAGGGCCCCAGCATTTT CASSQGGPQHF
TRBJ1-4 once TRBV11-1 - TGTGCCAGCAGCCACAGGGAACTCTTAGGAGAAAAACTGTTTTTT CASSHRELLGEKLFF
TRBJ2-7 few TRBV19 TRBD2 TGTGCCAGTAGTCCGGGACTAGCGGGAGGAGGCTCCTACGAGCAGTACTTC CASSPGLAGGGSYEQYF
TRBJ2-1 - TRBV28 TRBD2 TGTGCCAGCAGAACATTCGGGACTAGCGGGAGGAATGAGCAGTTCTTC CASRTFGTSGRNEQFF
TRBJ2-3 - TRBV2 TRBD2 TGTGCCAGCAGTGTTCGGGGACTAGCAGCAGATACGCAGTATTTT CASSVRGLAADTQYF
TRBJ2-2 large TRBV3-1/TRBV3-2 TRBD2 TGTGCCAGCGGGATAACTAGCGGACCCGGGGAGCTGTTTTTT CASGITSGPGELFF
TRBJ2-2 few TRBV5-6 TRBD2 TGTGCCAGCAGCTTGACTAGCGGAACCGGGGAGCTGTTTTTT CASSLTSGTGELFF
TRBJ2-7 - TRBV7-9 TRBD2 TGTGCCAGCGCCCCGGGACTAGCGGGGTCCTACGAGCAGTACTTC CASAPGLAGSYEQYF
TRBJ2-1 many TRBV9 - TGTGCCAGCAGCGCCCGTAATAGGGGTAACAATGAGCAGTTCTTC CASSARNRGNNEQFF
TRBJ2-3 - TRBV10-1 TRBD2 TGCGCCAGCAGTGGGACTAGCGGTGATACGCAGTATTTT CASSGTSGDTQYF
TRBJ1-5 - TRBV12-5 - TGTGCTAGTGGCTCGGACAGTCAGGGTCAGCCCCAGCATTTT CASGSDSQGQPQHF
TRBJ2-7 - TRBV7-8 TRBD1 TGTGCCAGCAGCTTAGTAGACAGGGTAGGCGAGCAGTACTTC CASSLVDRVGEQYF
TRBJ1-5 - TRBV4-1 TRBD1 TGCGCCAGCAGCCAACGACAGGGGGCCAATCAGCCCCAGCATTTT CASSQRQGANQPQHF
TRBJ1-1 - TRBV28 TRBD1 TGTGCCAGCTCCAAGGGGGCCTTGAACACTGAAGCTTTCTTT CASSKGALNTEAFF
TRBJ1-6 - TRBV19 - TGTGCCAGTAGTATACCGGAGACGGGGAATTCACCCCTCCACTTT CASSIPETGNSPLHF
TRBJ1-5 - TRBV24-1 - TGTGCCACCAGTGGGAGGACGGAATCACAGCCCCAGCATTTT CATSGRTESQPQHF
TRBJ2-7 few TRBV24-1 - TGTGCCACCAGTGATTTGGGACAACGCGACTCCTACGAGCAGTACTTC CATSDLGQRDSYEQYF
TRBJ2-3 - TRBV11-2 - TGTGCCAGCAGCTTAGATCACGTGGACTTGGTAGAAGATACGCAGTATTTT CASSLDHVDLVEDTQYF
TRBJ1-1 - TRBV2 TRBD1 TGTGCCAGTCTCCGGGACAGGGGCCCAGAGGAAGCTTTCTTT CASLRDRGPEEAFF
TRBJ2-3 - TRBV6-5 TRBD2 TGTGCCAGCAGTTACAGCGGGGGTAGCACAGATACGCAGTATTTT CASSYSGGSTDTQYF
TRBJ1-2 - TRBV6-5 TRBD1 TGTGCCAGCAGTTACCCCAATAACGGACAGGGCTCTGGCTACACCTTC CASSYPNNGQGSGYTF
TRBJ2-5 - TRBV3-1/TRBV3-2 - TGTGCCAGCCAGGCCCGGTACCAAGAGACCCAGTACTTC CASQARYQETQYF
TRBJ1-1 - TRBV11-3 - TGTGCCAGCAGCTACGACAGAAACACTGAAGCTTTCTTT CASSYDRNTEAFF
TRBJ2-3 - TRBV28 - TGTGCCAGCAGTTCCCCGGGTAGCGGTAGCACAGATACGCAGTATTTT CASSSPGSGSTDTQYF
TRBJ2-1 - TRBV30 TRBD2 TGTGCCTGGAGTGTTCCCCTTAGCGGGAGAATAAGTGAGCAGTTCTTC CAWSVPLSGRISEQFF
TRBJ2-1 - TRBV5-1 - TGCGCCAGCAGCTTGCAGGGTGTCGGTGCCTACAATGAGCAGTTCTTC CASSLQGVGAYNEQFF
TRBJ2-5 - TRBV5-4 TRBD2 TGTGCCAGCAGCTACCGGGGGGGAGAGACCCAGTACTTC CASSYRGGETQYF
TRBJ2-5 - TRBV5-8 TRBD1 TGTGCCAGCAGCCTCGGGACAGGGAACTTCCAAGAGACCCAGTACTTC CASSLGTGNFQETQYF
TRBJ2-2 - TRBV10-3 TRBD2 TGTGCCATCAGTAGCGGGATGGACACCGGGGAGCTGTTTTTT CAISSGMDTGELFF
TRBJ1-2 - TRBV10-2 - TGCGCCAGCAGTGAGGAGGGGGACGGCTACACCTTC CASSEEGDGYTF
TRBJ1-2 - TRBV9 - TGTGCCAGCAGCGTAGTATCTCAACAGGGCTACTATGGCTACACCTTC CASSVVSQQGYYGYTF
TRBJ1-4 - TRBV2 - TGTGCCAGCAGTACGGGAGAGGAAAAACTGTTTTTT CASSTGEEKLFF
TRBJ2-5 - TRBV18 TRBD2 TGTGCCAGCTCACCATTACGGGAGGGCCTGGGGGAGACCCAGTACTTC CASSPLREGLGETQYF
TRBJ2-7 - TRBV29-1 TRBD2 TGCAGCGTTGAGCGGGAGGATTCCTACGAGCAGTACTTC CSVEREDSYEQYF
TRBJ1-2 once TRBV11-2 - TGTGCCAGCAGCTTCTCTCAGGGAGGTACAGGCTACACCTTC CASSFSQGGTGYTF
TRBJ1-1 few TRBV5-1 - TGCGCCAGCAGGGGTCAATCAGGGAAGGCTTTCTTT CASRGQSGKAFF
TRBJ2-7 - TRBV7-6 TRBD2 TGTGCCAGCAGCTCCCCCACCGGGACTAGCGGCTCCTACGAGCAGTACTTC CASSSPTGTSGSYEQYF
TRBJ2-1 - TRBV5-1 TRBD2 TGCGCCAGCAGCCCTGGGACTAGCGGGGGTAATGAGCAGTTCTTC CASSPGTSGGNEQFF
TRBJ2-1 - TRBV7-6 - TGTGCCAGCAGCTTAGCTCCGAGCTCCTACAATGAGCAGTTCTTC CASSLAPSSYNEQFF
TRBJ1-2 few TRBV4-2 TRBD1 TGTGCCAGCAGCCAAGGGACAGGAATGCGCGACTATGGCTACACCTTC CASSQGTGMRDYGYTF
TRBJ2-1 - TRBV29-1 TRBD2 TGCAGCGTTCGGACTAGCTCCTACAATGAGCAGTTCTTC CSVRTSSYNEQFF
TRBJ1-4 - TRBV28 TRBD1 TGTGCCAGCAGTCGGACAGGGGAAAAACTGTTTTTT CASSRTGEKLFF
TRBJ2-3 - TRBV6-5 TRBD2 TGTGCCAGCATTCGGACTAGCGGGACAGATACGCAGTATTTT CASIRTSGTDTQYF
TRBJ2-7 - TRBV2 - TGTGCCAGCAGTGAAAGGCAGGGCAACGAGCAGTACTTC CASSERQGNEQYF